Sequencing of this T cell receptor beta chain was carried out in a study of blood T cell repertoires in COVID-19. Study-wide context: From T cells, B-cell-depleted T cells, or PBMCs came the material, which was cDNA or gDNA.

Measured with immunoSEQ multiplex PCR; TCRdb has only the in-frame clones, and not every one. Of over 300,000 clones in the sample, around 86% were seen once. The sample was peripheral blood. The source of this sequence is a woman aged 45 to 65 with acute or convalescent COVID-19.

The CDR3 region is CASSQVAGQLEAFF. The CDR3 bases are TGTGCCAGCAGCCAAGTTGCGGGCCAGCTTGAAGCTTTCTTT. The chain links TRBV3-1 (or the pseudogene TRBV3-2) to TRBJ1-1; D call uncertain. Deletions cut 1 base from V and 7 bases from J, with 13 bases between. CDR3 size: 14 residues. The germline CDR1 and CDR2 sequences are LGHDT and YNNKEL (reference sequence).